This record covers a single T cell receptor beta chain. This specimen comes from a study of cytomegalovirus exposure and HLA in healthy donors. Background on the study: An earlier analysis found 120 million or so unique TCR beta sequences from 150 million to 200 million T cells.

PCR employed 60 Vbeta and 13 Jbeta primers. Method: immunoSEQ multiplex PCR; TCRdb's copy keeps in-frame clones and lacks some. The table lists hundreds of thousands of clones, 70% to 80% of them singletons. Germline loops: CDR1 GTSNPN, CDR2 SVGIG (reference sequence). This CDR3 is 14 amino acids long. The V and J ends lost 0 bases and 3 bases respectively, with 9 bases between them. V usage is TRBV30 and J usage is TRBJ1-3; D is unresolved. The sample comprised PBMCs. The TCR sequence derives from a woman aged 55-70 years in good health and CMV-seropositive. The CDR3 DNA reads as TGTGCCTGGAGTGTAGCGGGGATTGGAAACACCATATATTTT. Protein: CAWSVAGIGNTIYF. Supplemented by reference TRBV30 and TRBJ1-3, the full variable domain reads SQTIHQWPATLVQPVGSPLSLECTVEGTSNPNLYWYRQAAGRGLQLLFYSVGIGQISSEVPQNLSASRPQDRQFILSSKKLLLSDSGFYLCAWSVAGIGNTIYFGEGSWLTVV.